A selection of T cell receptor beta chains follows, all from one sample in a study of T cell repertoires in aging, cancer and after chemotherapy. TCRdb analysed the multiplex PCR reads with MiXCR anew, one entry per CDR3 protein. The sample lists about 1,800 distinct CDR3 sequences, around 34% occurring once. Specimen: blood. The source is a human donor with a solid tumor. Each CDR3 is given with its conserved first and last residue. Fields, in order: clone size, D gene, V gene, J gene, CDR3 protein, CDR3 DNA. The D gene is left open where the match is weak. Size values are once, few and many counts, or a class for expanded clones, and some rows have none.

few	-	TRBV20-1	TRBJ2-7	CSAIPSAEPRNEQYF	TGCAGTGCTATTCCGTCGGCGGAGCCGCGGAACGAGCAGTACTTC
-	-	TRBV6-1	TRBJ1-1	CASSFLGGEAFF	TGTGCCAGCAGTTTTTTAGGGGGAGAAGCTTTCTTT
-	-	TRBV20-1	TRBJ2-7	CSARPALQSYEQYF	TGCAGTGCCCGCCCGGCCTTACAATCCTACGAGCAGTACTTC
few	TRBD1	TRBV7-9	TRBJ2-5	CASSSPRTGGAETQYF	TGTGCCAGCAGCTCCCCCCGGACAGGGGGCGCCGAGACCCAGTACTTC
-	-	TRBV7-9	TRBJ1-3	CASSTGGSYSGNTIYF	TGTGCCAGCAGCACGGGAGGCTCTTACTCTGGAAACACCATATATTTT
few	-	TRBV6-5	TRBJ1-1	CASIEPTGTEAFF	TGTGCCAGCATCGAACCCACAGGCACTGAAGCTTTCTTT
-	-	TRBV20-1	TRBJ1-2	CSTPGQGGYTF	TGCAGTACCCCGGGCCAGGGAGGCTACACCTTC
once	TRBD1	TRBV7-9	TRBJ1-5	CATGTGGQPQHF	TGTGCCACAGGGACAGGGGGCCAGCCCCAGCATTTT
few	-	TRBV6-6	TRBJ2-5	CASSSSRGAKETQYF	TGTGCCAGCAGTTCCAGTCGGGGGGCAAAAGAGACCCAGTACTTC
few	-	TRBV10-3	TRBJ1-2	CAISEQARDYGYTF	TGTGCCATCAGTGAACAGGCCAGGGACTATGGCTACACCTTC
few	-	TRBV5-1	TRBJ2-5	CASSPTSQGPQETQYF	TGCGCCAGCAGCCCGACATCACAGGGACCCCAAGAGACCCAGTACTTC
-	TRBD2	TRBV5-1	TRBJ2-1	CASTAMASGGNEQFF	TGCGCCAGCACAGCTATGGCTAGCGGGGGAAATGAGCAGTTCTTC
once	TRBD2	TRBV7-9	TRBJ2-7	CASSLEWGGANEQYF	TGTGCCAGCAGCTTAGAATGGGGAGGGGCCAACGAGCAGTACTTC
few	-	TRBV11-2	TRBJ2-3	CASSFRGAGTDTQYF	TGTGCCAGCAGCTTCCGGGGGGCCGGCACAGATACGCAGTATTTT
-	-	TRBV7-9	TRBJ1-5	CASSSGADFQPQHF	TGTGCCAGCAGCTCCGGTGCGGACTTCCAACCCCAGCATTTT
few	-	TRBV19	TRBJ1-2	CASSITDIYGYTF	TGTGCCAGTAGTATAACGGATATCTATGGCTACACCTTC
few	-	TRBV6-6	TRBJ2-2	CASSYDWAAVVSGELFF	TGTGCCAGCAGTTACGATTGGGCAGCAGTTGTCTCCGGGGAGCTGTTTTTT
-	-	TRBV20-1	TRBJ1-1	CSARGHRVENTEAFF	TGCAGTGCTAGAGGTCATAGGGTGGAGAACACTGAAGCTTTCTTT
large	-	TRBV7-2	TRBJ2-3	CASSLARKDTQYF	TGTGCCAGCAGCTTAGCTAGGAAGGATACGCAGTATTTT